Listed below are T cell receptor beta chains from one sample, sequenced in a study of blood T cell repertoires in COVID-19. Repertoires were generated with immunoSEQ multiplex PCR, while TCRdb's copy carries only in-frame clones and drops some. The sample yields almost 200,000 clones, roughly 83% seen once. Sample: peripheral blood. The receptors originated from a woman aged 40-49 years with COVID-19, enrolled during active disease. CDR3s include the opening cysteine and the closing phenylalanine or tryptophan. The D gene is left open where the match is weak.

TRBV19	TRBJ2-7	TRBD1	CASSIRGQGAYEQYF
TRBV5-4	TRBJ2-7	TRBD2	CASSFKAVPSGRSLGQYF
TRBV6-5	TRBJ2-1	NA	CASRPSEVYNEQFF
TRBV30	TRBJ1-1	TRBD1	CAWSGQGKAEAFF
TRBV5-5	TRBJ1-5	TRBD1	CASSLWDRAGQPQHF
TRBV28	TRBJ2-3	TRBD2	CASSRTSGTYTQYF
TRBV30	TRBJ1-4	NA	CAWNRDTSQKLFF
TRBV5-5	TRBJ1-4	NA	CASSVGSIEEEKLFF
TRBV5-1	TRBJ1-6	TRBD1	CASSLTGQQTHSPLHF
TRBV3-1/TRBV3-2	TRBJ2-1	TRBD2	CASSQGLVAFF
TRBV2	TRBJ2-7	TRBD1	CASSGLTGLGDEQYF
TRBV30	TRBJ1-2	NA	CAWIAKGGRYGYTF
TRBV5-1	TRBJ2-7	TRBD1	CASRETGTGGTYEQYF
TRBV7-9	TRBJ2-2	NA	CASSFSGAGELFF
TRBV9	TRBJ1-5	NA	CASSVAGDSNQPQHF
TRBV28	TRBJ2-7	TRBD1	CASSFPTGAAYEQYF
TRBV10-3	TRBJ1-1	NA	CAISESPPPEAFF
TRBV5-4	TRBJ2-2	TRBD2	CASSLAVKTGELFF
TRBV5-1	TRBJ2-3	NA	CASSGGLQTDTQYF
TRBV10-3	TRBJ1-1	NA	CATRGDSGSTEAFF
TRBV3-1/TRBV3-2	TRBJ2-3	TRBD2	CASSQEFGGSAQPDTQYF
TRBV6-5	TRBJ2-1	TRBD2	CASSSGLAGESEQFF
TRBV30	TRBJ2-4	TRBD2	CAWSPGGLAKNIQYF
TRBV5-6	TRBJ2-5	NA	CASSLVGGRETQYF
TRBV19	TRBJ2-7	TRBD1	CASSSGTGLSEQYF
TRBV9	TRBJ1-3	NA	CASSLPGNTIYF
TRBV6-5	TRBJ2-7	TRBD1	CASSYGGQGAYEQYF
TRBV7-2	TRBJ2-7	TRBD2	CASSPLGGGLYEQYF
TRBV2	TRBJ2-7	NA	CASRGDWYEQYF
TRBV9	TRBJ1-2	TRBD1	CASSTDRGNYGYTF
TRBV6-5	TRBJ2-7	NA	CASIANSYEQYF
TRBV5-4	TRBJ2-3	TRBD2	CASSLKLAGSTDTQYF
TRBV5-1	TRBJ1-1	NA	CASSITGDMGTEAFF
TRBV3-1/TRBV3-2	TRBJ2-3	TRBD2	CASSQERSSGRADTQYF
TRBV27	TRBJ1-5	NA	CASRDGGGPQHF
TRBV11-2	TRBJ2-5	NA	CASSLGPLGALRETQYF
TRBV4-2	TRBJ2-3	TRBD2	CASSQEVSSGSVTQYF
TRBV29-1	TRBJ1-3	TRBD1	CSAGDRSGNTIYF
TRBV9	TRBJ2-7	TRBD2	CASSLLPLAGAYEQYF
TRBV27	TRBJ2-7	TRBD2	CASSSEREGIYEQYF
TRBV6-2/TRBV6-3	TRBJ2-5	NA	CASSYPGGRGWETQYF
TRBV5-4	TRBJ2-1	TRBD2	CASSVSGSIYNEQFF
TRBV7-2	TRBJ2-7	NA	CASSLSSYEQYF
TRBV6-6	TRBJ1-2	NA	CASSYRVAANYGYTF